These T cell receptor beta chains were read from a single sample in a study of cytomegalovirus exposure and HLA in healthy donors. Some clones are missing from TCRdb's copy, which holds only in-frame ones; the method was immunoSEQ multiplex PCR. Its table lists about 160,000 clones. The source material was PBMCs. These receptors were taken from a woman aged 55 to 70 in good health and CMV-seronegative. CDR3s include the opening cysteine and the closing phenylalanine or tryptophan. A D gene is named only where the DNA matches it firmly.

j_gene: TRBJ2-7
v_gene: TRBV18
d_gene: -
CDR3aa: CASSPVDGVSYEQYF
CDR3nt: TGTGCCAGCTCACCAGTCGACGGAGTCTCCTACGAGCAGTACTTC

j_gene: TRBJ1-1
v_gene: TRBV5-1
d_gene: -
CDR3aa: CASSLDPGSEAFF
CDR3nt: TGCGCCAGCAGCTTGGACCCCGGGAGTGAAGCTTTCTTT

j_gene: TRBJ2-3
v_gene: TRBV7-2
d_gene: -
CDR3aa: CASSSVASRSTDTQYF
CDR3nt: TGTGCCAGCAGCTCGGTGGCTAGCCGAAGCACAGATACGCAGTATTTT

j_gene: TRBJ2-4
v_gene: TRBV19
d_gene: -
CDR3aa: CASSLRGAKNIQYF
CDR3nt: TGTGCCAGTAGTTTAAGGGGGGCCAAAAACATTCAGTACTTC

j_gene: TRBJ2-2
v_gene: TRBV27
d_gene: -
CDR3aa: CASSLLSRGTGELFF
CDR3nt: TGTGCCAGCAGTTTATTGTCGAGAGGGACCGGGGAGCTGTTTTTT

j_gene: TRBJ1-5
v_gene: TRBV6-1
d_gene: TRBD1
CDR3aa: CASSDSDRVWQPQHF
CDR3nt: TGTGCCAGCAGTGACTCGGACAGGGTATGGCAGCCCCAGCATTTT

j_gene: TRBJ2-7
v_gene: TRBV5-1
d_gene: TRBD1
CDR3aa: CASSYEGTASYEQYF
CDR3nt: TGCGCCAGCAGCTACGAAGGGACAGCCTCCTACGAGCAGTACTTC

j_gene: TRBJ2-4
v_gene: TRBV2
d_gene: TRBD1
CDR3aa: CASSDSKGQGRNIQYF
CDR3nt: TGTGCCAGCAGTGACAGCAAGGGACAGGGGAGAAACATTCAGTACTTC

j_gene: TRBJ1-2
v_gene: TRBV6-1
d_gene: -
CDR3aa: CASSEYQGYYGYTF
CDR3nt: TGTGCCAGCAGTGAATACCAGGGGTATTATGGCTACACCTTC

j_gene: TRBJ1-2
v_gene: TRBV6-6
d_gene: -
CDR3aa: CASSWGRRDYGYTF
CDR3nt: TGTGCCAGCAGTTGGGGGAGGCGAGATTATGGCTACACCTTC

j_gene: TRBJ2-2
v_gene: TRBV29-1
d_gene: TRBD1
CDR3aa: CSVTGTGTTGELFF
CDR3nt: TGCAGCGTTACCGGGACAGGGACCACCGGGGAGCTGTTTTTT

j_gene: TRBJ1-4
v_gene: TRBV14
d_gene: TRBD1
CDR3aa: CASSPFGGQSNEKLFF
CDR3nt: TGTGCCAGCAGCCCCTTTGGGGGACAGAGCAATGAAAAACTGTTTTTT

j_gene: TRBJ1-1
v_gene: TRBV4-3
d_gene: -
CDR3aa: CASSHEIVNTEAFF
CDR3nt: TGCGCCAGCAGCCACGAAATAGTGAACACTGAAGCTTTCTTT

j_gene: TRBJ1-2
v_gene: TRBV29-1
d_gene: -
CDR3aa: CSVVDPGHYGYTF
CDR3nt: TGCAGCGTTGTTGACCCAGGTCACTATGGCTACACCTTC

j_gene: TRBJ1-5
v_gene: TRBV7-9
d_gene: -
CDR3aa: CASSLGRVSNQPQHF
CDR3nt: TGTGCCAGCAGCCTCGGTCGTGTTAGCAATCAGCCCCAGCATTTT

j_gene: TRBJ2-1
v_gene: TRBV30
d_gene: -
CDR3aa: CAWSMDNNEQFF
CDR3nt: TGTGCCTGGAGTATGGACAACAATGAGCAGTTCTTC

j_gene: TRBJ1-1
v_gene: TRBV7-2
d_gene: TRBD1
CDR3aa: CASTRQGLDTEAFF
CDR3nt: TGTGCCAGCACCAGACAGGGATTGGACACTGAAGCTTTCTTT